The clone carrying this T cell receptor (beta chain) was counted many times. Its antigen is undetermined. A junction end diverges from the germline sequence, so it may reflect a read error. CDR3 length: 12 amino acids. The germline V gene encodes CDR1 SGHRS and CDR2 YFSETQ. Preparation of the TCRbeta library involved a method that used unique molecular identifiers. TCRdb reprocessed the PCR reads with MiXCR, giving one entry per CDR3 protein. The repertoire includes around 300,000 distinct CDR3 sequences, approximately 20% of them detected once, and 9.5% to 13% sits in the top ten. This record comes from a study of T-cell reconstitution after alpha-beta-depleted transplantation in children. Study results and caveats: A year post-transplant, T-cell counts and diversity derived mostly from newly produced T cells. Reports say that about two months after transplant, the alpha-beta T cells came out of several hundred graft clones that had expanded.

This chain links TRBV5-1 with TRBJ2-5; D remains ambiguous. The material was PBMCs, mostly from graft donor cells, obtained 180 days after TCRalphabeta/CD19-depleted stem cell transplant. The clonotype originates from a male patient aged 10-17 years who had a stem cell transplant for acute lymphoblastic leukemia, so the T cells may come from the graft donor. The CDR3 nucleotides read TGTGCCAGCAGCCCCCTAGGGGAGACCCAGTACTTC. This codes for CASSPLGETQYF.